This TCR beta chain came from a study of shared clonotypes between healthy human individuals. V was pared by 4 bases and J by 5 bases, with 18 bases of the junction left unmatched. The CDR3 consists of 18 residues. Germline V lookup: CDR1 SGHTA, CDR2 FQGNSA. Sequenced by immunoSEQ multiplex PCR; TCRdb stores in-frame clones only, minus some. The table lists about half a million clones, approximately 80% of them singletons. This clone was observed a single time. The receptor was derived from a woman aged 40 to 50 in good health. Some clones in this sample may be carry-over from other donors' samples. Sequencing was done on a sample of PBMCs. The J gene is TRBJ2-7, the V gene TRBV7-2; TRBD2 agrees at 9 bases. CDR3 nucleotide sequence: TGTGCCAGCAGCTCCACCCCTGCTCTGGGTAGCGGGAGTCACGAGCAGTACTTC. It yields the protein CASSSTPALGSGSHEQYF.